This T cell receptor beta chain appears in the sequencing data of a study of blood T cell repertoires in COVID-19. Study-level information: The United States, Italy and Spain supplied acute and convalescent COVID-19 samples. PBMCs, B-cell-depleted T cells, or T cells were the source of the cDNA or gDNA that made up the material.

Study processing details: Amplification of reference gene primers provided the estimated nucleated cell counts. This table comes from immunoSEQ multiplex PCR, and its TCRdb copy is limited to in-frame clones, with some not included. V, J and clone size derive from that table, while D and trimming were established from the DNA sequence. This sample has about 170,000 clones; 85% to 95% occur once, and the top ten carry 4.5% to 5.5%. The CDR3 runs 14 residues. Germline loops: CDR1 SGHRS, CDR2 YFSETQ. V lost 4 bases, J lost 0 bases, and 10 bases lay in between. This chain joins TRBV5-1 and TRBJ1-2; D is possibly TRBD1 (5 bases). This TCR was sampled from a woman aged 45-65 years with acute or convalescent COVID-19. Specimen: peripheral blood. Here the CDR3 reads CASSPDSANYGYTF. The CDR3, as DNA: TGCGCCAGCAGCCCCGACAGTGCTAACTATGGCTACACCTTC.